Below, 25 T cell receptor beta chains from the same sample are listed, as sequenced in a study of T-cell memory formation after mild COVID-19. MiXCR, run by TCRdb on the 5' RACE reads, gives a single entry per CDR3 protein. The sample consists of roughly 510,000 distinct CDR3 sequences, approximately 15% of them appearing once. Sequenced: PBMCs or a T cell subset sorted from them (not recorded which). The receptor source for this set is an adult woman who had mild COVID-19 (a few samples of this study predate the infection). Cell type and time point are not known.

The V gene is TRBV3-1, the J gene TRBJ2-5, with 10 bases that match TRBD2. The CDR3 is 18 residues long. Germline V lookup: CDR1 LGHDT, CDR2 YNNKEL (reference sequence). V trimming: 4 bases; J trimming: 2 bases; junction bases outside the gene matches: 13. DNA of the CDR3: TGTGCCAGCAGCCGGAGTCCTCTGAGCGGGGGGGCACAAGAGACCCAGTACTTC. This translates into CASSRSPLSGGAQETQYF.

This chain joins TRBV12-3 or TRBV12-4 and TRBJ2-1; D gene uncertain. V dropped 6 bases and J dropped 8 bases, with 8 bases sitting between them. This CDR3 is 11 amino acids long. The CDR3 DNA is TGTGCCAGCAGCAGCAACTATGAGCAGTTCTTC. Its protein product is CASSSNYEQFF.

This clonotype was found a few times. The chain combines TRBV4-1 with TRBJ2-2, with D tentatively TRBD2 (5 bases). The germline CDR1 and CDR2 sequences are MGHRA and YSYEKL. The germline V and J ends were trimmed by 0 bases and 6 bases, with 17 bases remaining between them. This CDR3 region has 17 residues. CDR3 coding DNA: TGCGCCAGCAGCCAAGATCTAGGCCTAGCTCTCCCCGGGGAGCTGTTTTTT. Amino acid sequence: CASSQDLGLALPGELFF.

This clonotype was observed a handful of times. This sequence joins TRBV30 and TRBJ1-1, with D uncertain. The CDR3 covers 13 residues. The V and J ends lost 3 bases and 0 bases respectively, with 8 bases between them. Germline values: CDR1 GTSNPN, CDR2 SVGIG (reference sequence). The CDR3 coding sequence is TGTGCCTGGAGGCTACAGCTGAACACTGAAGCTTTCTTT. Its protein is CAWRLQLNTEAFF.

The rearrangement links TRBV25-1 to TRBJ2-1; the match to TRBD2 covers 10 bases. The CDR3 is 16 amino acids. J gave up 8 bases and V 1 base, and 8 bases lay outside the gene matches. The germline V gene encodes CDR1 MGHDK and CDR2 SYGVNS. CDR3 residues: CASSELLAGGGDEQFF. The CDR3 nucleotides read TGTGCCAGCAGTGAATTGTTAGCGGGAGGTGGGGATGAGCAGTTCTTC.

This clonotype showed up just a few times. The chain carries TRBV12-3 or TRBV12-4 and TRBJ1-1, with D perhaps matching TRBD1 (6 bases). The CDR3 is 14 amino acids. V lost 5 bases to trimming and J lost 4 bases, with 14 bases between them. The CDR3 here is CASSPEGDSTEAFF. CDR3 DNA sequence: TGTGCCAGCAGTCCCGAGGGGGATAGCACTGAAGCTTTCTTT.

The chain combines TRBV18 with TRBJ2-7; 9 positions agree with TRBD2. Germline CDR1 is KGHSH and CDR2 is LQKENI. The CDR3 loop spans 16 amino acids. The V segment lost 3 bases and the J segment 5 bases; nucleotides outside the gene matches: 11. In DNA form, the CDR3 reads TGTGCCAGCTCACCGGAGGCCTGGGTAGCGGGAGACGAGCAGTACTTC. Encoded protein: CASSPEAWVAGDEQYF.

CDR3 coding DNA: TGCAGTGCTAGACACCGGGACAGGGGGTTCGATGAGCAGTTCTTC. Amino acid sequence: CSARHRDRGFDEQFF. The chain combines TRBV20-1 with TRBJ2-1; 11 nucleotides align to TRBD1. Germline assignment: CDR1 DFQATT and CDR2 SNEGSKA (reference sequence). The V gene end was trimmed by 2 bases and the J gene end by 8 bases; junction bases not matched to a gene: 8. The CDR3 loop spans 15 amino acids.

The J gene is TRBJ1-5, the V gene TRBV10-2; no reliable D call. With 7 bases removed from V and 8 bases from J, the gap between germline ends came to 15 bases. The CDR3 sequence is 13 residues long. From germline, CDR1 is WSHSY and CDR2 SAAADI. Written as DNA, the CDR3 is TGCGCCAGCACAGGAAGTCGCGCCAAGCCCCAGCATTTT. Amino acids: CASTGSRAKPQHF.

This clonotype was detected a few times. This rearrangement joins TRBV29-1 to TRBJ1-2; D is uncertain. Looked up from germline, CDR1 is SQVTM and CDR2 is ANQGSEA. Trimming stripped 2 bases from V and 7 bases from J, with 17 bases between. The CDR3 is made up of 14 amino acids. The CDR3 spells CSVERAHIGFGYTF. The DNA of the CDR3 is TGCAGCGTTGAACGCGCCCACATAGGCTTTGGCTACACCTTC.

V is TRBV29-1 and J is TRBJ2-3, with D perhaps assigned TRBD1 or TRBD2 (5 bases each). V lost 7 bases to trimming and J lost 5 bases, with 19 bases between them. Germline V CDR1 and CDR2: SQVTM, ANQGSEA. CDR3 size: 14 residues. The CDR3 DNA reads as TGCAGCGACTACACCGGGATTGGGGGAGATACGCAGTATTTT. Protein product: CSDYTGIGGDTQYF.

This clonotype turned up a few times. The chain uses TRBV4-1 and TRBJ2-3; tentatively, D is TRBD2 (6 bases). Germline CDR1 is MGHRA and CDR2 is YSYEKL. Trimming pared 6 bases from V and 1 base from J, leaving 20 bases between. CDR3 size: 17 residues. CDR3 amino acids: CASSPYPGASGTDTQYF. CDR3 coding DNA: TGCGCCAGCAGTCCATATCCTGGGGCTAGCGGCACAGATACGCAGTATTTT.

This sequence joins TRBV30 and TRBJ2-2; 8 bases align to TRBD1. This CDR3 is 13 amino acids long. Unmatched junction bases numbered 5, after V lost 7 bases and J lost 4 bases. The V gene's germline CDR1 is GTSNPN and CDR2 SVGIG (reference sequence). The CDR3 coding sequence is TGTGCCTCACGGACAGGGATCACCGGGGAGCTGTTTTTT. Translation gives CASRTGITGELFF.

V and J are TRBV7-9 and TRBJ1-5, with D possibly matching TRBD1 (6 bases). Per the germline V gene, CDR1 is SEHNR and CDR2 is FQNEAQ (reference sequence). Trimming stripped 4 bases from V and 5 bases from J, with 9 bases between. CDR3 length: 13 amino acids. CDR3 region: CASSSDRYQPQHF. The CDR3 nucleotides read TGTGCCAGCAGCTCAGACAGGTATCAGCCCCAGCATTTT.

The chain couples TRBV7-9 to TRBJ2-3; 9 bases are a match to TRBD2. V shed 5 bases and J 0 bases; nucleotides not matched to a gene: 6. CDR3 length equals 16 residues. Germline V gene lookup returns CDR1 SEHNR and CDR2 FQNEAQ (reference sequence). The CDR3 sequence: CASSPTAGGSTDTQYF. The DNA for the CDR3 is TGTGCCAGCAGCCCTACAGCGGGGGGCAGCACAGATACGCAGTATTTT.

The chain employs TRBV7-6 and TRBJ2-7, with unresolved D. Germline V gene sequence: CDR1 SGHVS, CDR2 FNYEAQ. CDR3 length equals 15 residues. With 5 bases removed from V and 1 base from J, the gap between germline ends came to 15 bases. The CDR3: CASSPRVGYSYEQYF. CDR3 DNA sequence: TGTGCCAGCAGCCCTAGAGTAGGTTATTCCTACGAGCAGTACTTC.

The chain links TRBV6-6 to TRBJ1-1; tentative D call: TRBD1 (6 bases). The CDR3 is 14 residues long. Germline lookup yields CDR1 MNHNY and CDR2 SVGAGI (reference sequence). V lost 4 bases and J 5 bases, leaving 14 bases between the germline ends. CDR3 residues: CASSWGARGTEAFF. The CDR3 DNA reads TGTGCCAGCAGTTGGGGGGCGCGGGGGACTGAAGCTTTCTTT.

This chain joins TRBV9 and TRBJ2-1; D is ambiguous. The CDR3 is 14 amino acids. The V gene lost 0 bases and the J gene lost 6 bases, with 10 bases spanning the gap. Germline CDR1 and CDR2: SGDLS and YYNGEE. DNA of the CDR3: TGTGCCAGCAGCGTAGGCAGCGTCCCCAATGAGCAGTTCTTC. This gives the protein CASSVGSVPNEQFF.

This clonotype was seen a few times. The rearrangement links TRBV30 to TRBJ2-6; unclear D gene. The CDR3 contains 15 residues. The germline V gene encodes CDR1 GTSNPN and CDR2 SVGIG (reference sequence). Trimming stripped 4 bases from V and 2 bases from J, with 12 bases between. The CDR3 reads CAWNQGRAGANVLTF. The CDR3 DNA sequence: TGTGCCTGGAACCAAGGACGAGCTGGGGCCAACGTCCTGACTTTC.

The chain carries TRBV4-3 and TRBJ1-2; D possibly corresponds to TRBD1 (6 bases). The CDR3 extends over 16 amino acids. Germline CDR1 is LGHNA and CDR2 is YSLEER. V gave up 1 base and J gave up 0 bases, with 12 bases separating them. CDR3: CASSQASGQTNYGYTF. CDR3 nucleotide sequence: TGCGCCAGCAGCCAAGCCTCTGGACAGACTAACTATGGCTACACCTTC.

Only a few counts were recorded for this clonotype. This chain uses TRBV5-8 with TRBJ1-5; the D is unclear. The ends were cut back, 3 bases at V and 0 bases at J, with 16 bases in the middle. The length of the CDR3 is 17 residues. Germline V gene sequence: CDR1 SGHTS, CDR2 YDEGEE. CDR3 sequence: CASSSLQGSYSNQPQHF. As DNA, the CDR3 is TGTGCCAGCAGCTCCTTACAAGGATCTTATAGCAATCAGCCCCAGCATTTT.

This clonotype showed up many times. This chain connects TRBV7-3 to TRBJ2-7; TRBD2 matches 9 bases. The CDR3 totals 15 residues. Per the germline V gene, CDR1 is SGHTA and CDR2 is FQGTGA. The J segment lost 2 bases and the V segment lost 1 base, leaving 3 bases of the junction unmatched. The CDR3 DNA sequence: TGTGCCAGCAGCTTAAGGCGGGGGGGACCCTACGAGCAGTACTTC. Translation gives CASSLRRGGPYEQYF.

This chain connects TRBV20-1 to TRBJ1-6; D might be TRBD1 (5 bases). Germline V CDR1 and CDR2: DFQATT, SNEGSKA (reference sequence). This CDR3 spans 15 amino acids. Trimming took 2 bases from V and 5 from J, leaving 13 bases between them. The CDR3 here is CSARKSGTDNSPLHF. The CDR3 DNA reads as TGCAGTGCTAGAAAATCCGGGACGGATAATTCACCCCTCCACTTT.

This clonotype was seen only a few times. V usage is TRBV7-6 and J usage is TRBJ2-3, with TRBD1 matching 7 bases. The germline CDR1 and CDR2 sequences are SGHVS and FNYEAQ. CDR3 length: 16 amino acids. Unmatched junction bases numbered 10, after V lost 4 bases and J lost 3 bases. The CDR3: CASSSPLHRGTDTQYF. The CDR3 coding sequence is TGTGCCAGCAGCTCCCCCCTTCACAGGGGAACAGATACGCAGTATTTT.

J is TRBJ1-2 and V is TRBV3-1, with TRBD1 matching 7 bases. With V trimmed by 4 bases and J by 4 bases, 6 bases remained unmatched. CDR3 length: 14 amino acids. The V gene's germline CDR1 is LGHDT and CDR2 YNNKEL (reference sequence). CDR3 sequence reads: CASSPHRDSYGYTF. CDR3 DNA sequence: TGTGCCAGCAGCCCGCATCGGGACAGCTATGGCTACACCTTC.